The 15 T cell receptor beta chains presented below share a single source sample, sequenced in a study of T cell responses to AZD1222 COVID-19 vaccine listed by TCRdb under 2021. Receptor amplification or capture employed the immunoSEQ multiplex PCR assay. The table was pulled from immuneACCESS by TCRdb, which kept in-frame rearrangements only. Such tables lose some clones; where checked, under half of the loss comes from unresolved V genes, and the rest has no known cause. The sample includes approximately 120,000 clones, with roughly 88% observed a single time. The top ten constitute 4.5% to 7% of the sample. The time point label on this specimen signifies: about 28 days (+/-7) after the second vaccine dose. The input for sequencing was peripheral blood, taken 28 days after the second AZD1222 dose. The receptors shown here come from an adult who received the AZD1222 COVID-19 vaccine.

V usage is TRBV19 and J usage is TRBJ2-7, with D hard to call. CDR1 is LNHDA, CDR2 SQIVND, per germline (reference sequence). This CDR3 spans 15 amino acids. Trimming cost V 5 bases and J 6 bases, with 20 bases left between them. CDR3 residues: CASSVDGSGSREQYF. CDR3 coding DNA: TGTGCCAGTAGTGTGGACGGATCCGGTTCGCGCGAGCAGTACTTC.

The CDR3 DNA is TGTGCCAGCAGCGTCAGGGCGCCCATTGATGAGCAGTTCTTC. It codes for CASSVRAPIDEQFF. The chain has TRBV9 and TRBJ2-1; D is perhaps TRBD1 (5 bases). The V gene's germline CDR1 is SGDLS and CDR2 YYNGEE. The CDR3 runs to 14 residues. Trimming took 2 bases from V and 8 from J, leaving 14 bases between them. Drawing the rest from reference TRBV9 and TRBJ2-1, the complete variable domain is DSGVTQTPKHLITATGQRVTLRCSPRSGDLSVYWYQQSLDQGLQFLIQYYNGEERAKGNILERFSAQQFPDLHSELNLSSLELGDSALYFCASSVRAPIDEQFFGPGTRLTVL.

The rearrangement joins TRBV6-6 to TRBJ1-5; 7 bases line up with TRBD1. After removal of 5 bases from V and 2 bases from J, the junction contained 9 bases not matched to a gene. Germline lookup yields CDR1 MNHNY and CDR2 SVGAGI (reference sequence). The CDR3 spans 16 residues. The CDR3 DNA follows: TGTGCCAGCAGTCGATCACCCGGGACAGGCAATCAGCCCCAGCATTTT. Translated, it gives CASSRSPGTGNQPQHF.

The V and J genes are TRBV5-5 and TRBJ2-3, with D perhaps TRBD1 or TRBD2 (5 bases each). V was shortened by 2 bases and J by 5 bases, with 12 bases between the two germline ends. Germline assignment: CDR1 SGHKS and CDR2 YYEKEE (reference sequence). The CDR3 length is 14 residues. CDR3 loop: CASSLLEGVDTQYF. Written as DNA, the CDR3 is TGTGCCAGCAGCTTACTAGAAGGGGTAGATACGCAGTATTTT. The full variable domain, rest sourced from reference TRBV5-5 and TRBJ2-3, is DAGVTQSPTHLIKTRGQQVTLRCSPISGHKSVSWYQQVLGQGPQFIFQYYEKEERGRGNFPDRFSARQFPNYSSELNVNALLLGDSALYLCASSLLEGVDTQYFGPGTRLTVL.

This chain uses TRBV6-1 with TRBJ2-6; D is perhaps TRBD1 (5 bases). The CDR3 sequence is 15 residues long. The V gene lost 2 bases and the J gene lost 2 bases, with 7 bases spanning the gap. CDR1 MNHNS and CDR2 SASEGT come from the germline V gene. The chain's CDR3 is CASSELGAGANVLTF. CDR3 nucleotides: TGTGCCAGCAGTGAATTAGGGGCTGGGGCCAACGTCCTGACTTTC.

This clone has a single count. The chain couples TRBV4-1 to TRBJ2-1; 7 bases are shared with TRBD2. Germline assignment: CDR1 MGHRA and CDR2 YSYEKL. The CDR3 has 14 residues. V gave up 1 base and J gave up 3 bases; unmatched junction bases: 0. This CDR3 is CASSQGEGYNEQFF. The CDR3, as DNA: TGCGCCAGCAGCCAAGGGGAGGGCTACAATGAGCAGTTCTTC.

The chain has TRBV5-1 and TRBJ2-7, with 13 bases lining up with TRBD2. This CDR3 is built from 18 residues. The ends lost 2 bases at V and 0 bases at J; junction bases unmatched: 8. The germline V gene encodes CDR1 SGHRS and CDR2 YFSETQ. CDR3 nucleotides: TGCGCCAGCAGCTTAGGACTAGCGGGAGATCTGTCCTCCTACGAGCAGTACTTC. Protein: CASSLGLAGDLSSYEQYF.

The V gene is TRBV28, the J gene TRBJ2-7; D is perhaps TRBD1 (6 bases). V was clipped by 2 bases and J by 0 bases, with 11 bases between them. Germline V gene lookup returns CDR1 MDHEN and CDR2 SYDVKM. The CDR3 spans 15 residues. The DNA of the CDR3 is TGTGCCAGCAGTTTACTGACGGACAGCTCCTACGAGCAGTACTTC. This sequence encodes CASSLLTDSSYEQYF.

This rearrangement joins TRBV29-1 to TRBJ2-5, with D maybe TRBD1 (5 bases). The CDR3 covers 13 residues. The V and J ends lost 4 bases and 0 bases respectively, with 9 bases between them. Germline lookup yields CDR1 SQVTM and CDR2 ANQGSEA. CDR3: CSVVGRDQETQYF. The CDR3 nucleotides read TGCAGCGTTGTGGGCAGGGACCAAGAGACCCAGTACTTC.

This rearrangement joins TRBV5-1 to TRBJ2-2; 14 bases map to TRBD2. V lost 4 bases and J lost 5; bases outside the gene matches: 22. Germline CDR1 is SGHRS and CDR2 is YFSETQ. There are 22 residues in the CDR3. The DNA of the CDR3 is TGCGCCAGCAGCCAGAAAACCCCTTGGACTAGCGGGGGGCCGAGACTAACCGGGGAGCTGTTTTTT. Its protein is CASSQKTPWTSGGPRLTGELFF.

For this clone: Its ends do not fully match the called genes, so a read error is possible. V and J are TRBV11-3 and TRBJ2-2, with TRBD2 matching over 7 bases. The CDR3 length is 15 residues. In germline, CDR1 is SGHNT, CDR2 YENEEA. The CDR3 bases are TGTGCCAGCAGTTTAGGGAGGGTCGGCACCGGGGAGCTGTTTTTT. Protein product: CASSLGRVGTGELFF.

This chain joins TRBV6-5 and TRBJ1-2; TRBD1 is a possible D gene (5 bases). Trimming took 3 bases from V and 8 from J, leaving 13 bases between them. The CDR3 contains 13 residues. Germline-derived CDR1 and CDR2 are MNHEY and SVGAGI. DNA for the CDR3: TGTGCCAGCAGTTATCTTATTGGGGACGGCTACACCTTC. It is translated as CASSYLIGDGYTF.

The rearrangement uses TRBV6-5 and TRBJ1-5; D is perhaps TRBD1 (5 bases). Germline values: CDR1 MNHEY, CDR2 SVGAGI. V was trimmed by 5 bases and J by 4 bases, leaving 9 bases between them. The CDR3 is 13 residues long. CDR3 in amino acids: CASSPRENQPQHF. In nucleotides, the CDR3 is TGTGCCAGCAGTCCCAGGGAGAATCAGCCCCAGCATTTT.

This chain uses TRBV3-1 (or the pseudogene TRBV3-2) with TRBJ1-2; D might be TRBD1 (5 bases). V was pared by 4 bases and J by 2 bases, with 8 bases between. The germline V gene encodes CDR1 LGHDT and CDR2 YNNKEL (reference sequence). This CDR3 is built from 13 residues. This chain's CDR3 is CASSLGPNYGYTF. In DNA, the CDR3 is TGTGCCAGCAGCCTGGGACCAAACTATGGCTACACCTTC.

V gene TRBV10-3 combines with J gene TRBJ1-5; possible D gene TRBD1, 6 bases. Trimming stripped 10 bases from V and 2 bases from J, with 12 bases between. This CDR3 comprises 13 residues. CDR1 is ENHRY, CDR2 SYGVKD, per germline. CDR3 coding DNA: TGTGCCACCCAGGGGAGAGGCAATCAGCCCCAGCATTTT. Encoded protein: CATQGRGNQPQHF.